A single sample gave rise to the 26 T cell receptor beta chains below, sequenced in a study of post-analysis software for immune sequencing data. Unique molecular identifiers were built into the TCR beta cDNA libraries. TCRdb recomputed calls from the PCR reads with MiXCR, one row per CDR3 protein. The data hold about 200,000 distinct CDR3 sequences, with 25% to 35% observed a single time. Broader study findings: Elevated frequency relative to controls characterized four or five TRBV segments in patients, TRBV5-6, TRBV5-1 and TRBV20-1 among them.

Antigens of these TCRs are unknown. Sequenced input: blood. The receptors derive from a girl aged 2-17 years with multiple sclerosis.

This clonotype was detected many times. The chain is built from TRBV6-5 and TRBJ2-7; D is possibly TRBD1 (5 bases). Germline assignment: CDR1 MNHEY and CDR2 SVGAGI. This CDR3 is 13 amino acids long. V was cut by 7 bases and J by 0 bases, with 10 bases left in between. CDR3: CASTDSRSYEQYF. The CDR3 region has the DNA TGTGCCAGCACCGACAGCCGCTCCTACGAGCAGTACTTC.

In its sample, this clonotype was seen many times. The CDR3 coding sequence is TGTGCCAGCAGCCCAGGCGGAGGTAGCACAGATACGCAGTATTTT. Translation: CASSPGGGSTDTQYF. The chain employs TRBV7-9 and TRBJ2-3; D possibly corresponds to TRBD2 (5 bases). The CDR3 loop spans 15 amino acids. Germline V lookup: CDR1 SEHNR, CDR2 FQNEAQ (reference sequence). Trimming cost V 5 bases and J 0 bases, with 12 bases left between them. The full variable domain, rest sourced from reference TRBV7-9 and TRBJ2-3, is DTGVSQNPRHKITKRGQNVTFRCDPISEHNRLYWYRQTLGQGPEFLTYFQNEAQLEKSRLLSDRFSAERPKGSFSTLEIQRTEQGDSAMYLCASSPGGGSTDTQYFGPGTRLTVL.

The V and J genes are TRBV5-1 and TRBJ2-5; 8 bases agree with TRBD1. The CDR3 sequence is 15 residues long. Germline V CDR1 and CDR2: SGHRS, YFSETQ. V lost 4 bases, J lost 11 bases, and 16 bases stayed unmatched. The CDR3 DNA follows: TGCGCCAGCAGCCTGGACAGGGCTGCGTTAAATGAGCAGTACTTC. Its protein is CASSLDRAALNEQYF.

Only one count was recorded for this clonotype. A much larger clone differs by one base, so this may be a read error. The rearrangement joins TRBV20-1 to TRBJ2-5; D possibly corresponds to TRBD2 (5 bases). CDR3 length equals 14 residues. Germline V gives CDR1 DFQATT, CDR2 SNEGSKA (reference sequence). Trimming shortened V by 5 bases and J by 1 base, and 14 bases separated the two germline ends. The CDR3 coding sequence is TGCAGTGCTGGAGGCCTAGCAGGCCAAGAGACCCAGTACTTC. Translation gives CSAGGLAGQETQYF.

This chain's CDR3 is CASSLGGTSGGRSQYF. The CDR3, as DNA: TGTGCCAGCAGCTTGGGCGGGACTAGCGGGGGTCGGAGCCAGTACTTC. This chain uses TRBV11-2 with TRBJ2-7, with 14 bases matching TRBD2. The V gene's germline CDR1 is SGHAT and CDR2 FQNNGV. The CDR3 runs to 16 residues. V dropped 3 bases and J dropped 10; count of bases not matched to a gene: 11.

The chain is built from TRBV11-1 and TRBJ2-3; 13 bases map to TRBD2. From germline, CDR1 is SGHAT and CDR2 FQDESV (reference sequence). The CDR3 length is 16 residues. V was pared by 5 bases and J by 3 bases, with 5 bases of the junction left unmatched. CDR3 residues: CASSHRTSGGTDTQYF. The DNA for the CDR3 is TGTGCCAGCAGCCATCGGACTAGCGGGGGAACAGATACGCAGTATTTT.

As for this clonotype: A single base separates this from a much larger clone, so it may be a read error. The V gene is TRBV12-3 or TRBV12-4, the J gene TRBJ2-5, with D possibly being TRBD1 (6 bases). CDR3 length: 14 residues. CDR3 protein: CTSSLTGLKETQYF. The CDR3, as DNA: TGTACCAGCAGTTTAACAGGGCTTAAAGAGACCCAGTACTTC.

V is TRBV20-1 and J is TRBJ2-1, with 8 bases lining up with TRBD2. This CDR3 has 15 amino acids. Germline V gives CDR1 DFQATT, CDR2 SNEGSKA (reference sequence). J gave up 5 bases and V 0 bases, and 6 bases lay outside the gene matches. In nucleotides, the CDR3 is TGCAGTGCTAGAGATTACCAGCGGGGGAACAATGAGCAGTTCTTC. Translating gives CSARDYQRGNNEQFF.

The chain links TRBV30 to TRBJ2-3; D not certain. Trimming pared 2 bases from V and 6 bases from J, leaving 12 bases between. Germline values: CDR1 GTSNPN, CDR2 SVGIG (reference sequence). The CDR3 is 13 amino acids. The CDR3 DNA reads as TGTGCCTGGAGTTTCCCGCCGGAGGATACGCAGTATTTT. Amino acid sequence: CAWSFPPEDTQYF.

J is TRBJ2-3 and V is TRBV2; 8 bases align to TRBD2. The CDR3 has 16 residues. Germline values: CDR1 SNHLY, CDR2 FYNNEI. V gave up 2 bases and J gave up 4 bases; unmatched junction bases: 8. The CDR3 region has the DNA TGTGCCAGCAGTGAAAGAGCGGGGGTTAGTGCAGATACGCAGTATTTT. The encoded protein is CASSERAGVSADTQYF.

This clonotype was detected ten times or more. Here the CDR3 reads CASSLLATNEKLFF. CDR3 nucleotides: TGCGCCAGCAGCCTACTTGCAACTAATGAAAAACTGTTTTTT. The chain joins TRBV5-1 to TRBJ1-4; D unresolved. Germline CDR1 SGHRS, CDR2 YFSETQ. This CDR3 region has 14 residues. With 4 bases removed from V and 0 bases from J, the gap between germline ends came to 7 bases.

This clonotype came up many times. The rearrangement uses TRBV29-1 and TRBJ2-4; D assignment may be TRBD1 or TRBD2 (5 bases each). The CDR3 totals 12 residues. Germline assignment: CDR1 SQVTM and CDR2 ANQGSEA. Between the trimmed V and J ends, which lost 7 bases and 8 bases, there was a span of 15 bases. DNA of the CDR3: TGCAGCGCAGAATTGGGGGTCGACATTCAGTACTTC. Translating gives CSAELGVDIQYF.

The gene calls are TRBV20-1 and TRBJ2-5; 11 nucleotides align to TRBD2. The J call is uncertain, as TRBJ2-7 better fits the DNA end. Germline CDR1 DFQATT, CDR2 SNEGSKA (reference sequence). This CDR3 is 16 amino acids long. CDR3 coding DNA: TGCAGTGCTAGAGGTGACGGACTAGCGGGTGGGTACGAGCAGTACTTC. It codes for CSARGDGLAGGYEQYF.

The gene calls are TRBV12-3 or TRBV12-4 and TRBJ2-4; 7 bases fit TRBD2. The CDR3 sequence is 17 residues long. J was trimmed by 1 base and V by 6 bases; bases with no gene match: 12. CDR3 protein: CASRPSGHKGAKNIQYF. The CDR3 DNA follows: TGTGCCAGCAGGCCTAGCGGTCATAAGGGGGCCAAAAACATTCAGTACTTC.

V usage is TRBV11-2 and J usage is TRBJ2-3, with D perhaps TRBD1 (5 bases). The germline gives CDR1 SGHAT, CDR2 FQNNGV. CDR3 length equals 17 residues. V was clipped by 6 bases and J by 0 bases, with 19 bases between them. The CDR3: CASRLRATVGSTDTQYF. The CDR3 DNA is TGTGCCAGCAGGTTACGGGCGACAGTCGGTAGCACAGATACGCAGTATTTT.

This clonotype was found a few times. Since a much larger clone is just one base distant, this may be a read error. The rearrangement links TRBV29-1 to TRBJ2-1, with D possibly matching TRBD2 (7 bases). Germline assignment: CDR1 SQVTM and CDR2 ANQGSEA. The CDR3 loop spans 16 amino acids. The CDR3 loop reads CSVLGGGASSYNVQFF. The CDR3 nucleotides read TGCAGCGTTCTCGGAGGGGGGGCCAGCTCCTACAATGTGCAGTTCTTC.

This clonotype occurred many times. The V and J genes are TRBV6-6 and TRBJ2-1; 10 nucleotides align to TRBD2. Germline lookup yields CDR1 MNHNY and CDR2 SVGAGI (reference sequence). With 0 bases clipped from V and 7 bases from J, the junction kept 12 bases outside the gene matches. This CDR3 has 18 amino acids. CDR3 loop: CASSYSRVASGSRNEQFF. The CDR3 bases are TGTGCCAGCAGTTACTCTCGGGTGGCTAGCGGGAGTAGGAATGAGCAGTTCTTC.

The chain is built from TRBV11-2 and TRBJ2-7; no reliable D call. CDR1 is SGHAT and CDR2 is FQNNGV in the germline V gene. This CDR3 is 14 amino acids long. Trimming stripped 5 bases from V and 3 bases from J, with 14 bases between. CDR3 region: CASSQRPACYEQYF. CDR3 bases: TGTGCCAGCAGCCAACGGCCAGCCTGCTACGAGCAGTACTTC.

The table lists this clonotype with many counts. The V call is TRBV20-1, the J call TRBJ2-7, with TRBD2 identical over 9 bases. Germline CDR1 and CDR2: DFQATT and SNEGSKA (reference sequence). This CDR3 spans 13 amino acids. The CDR3 sequence is CSHVGREGYEQYF. CDR3 bases: TGCAGCCACGTGGGGCGGGAGGGCTACGAGCAGTACTTC.

The rearrangement uses TRBV6-5 and TRBJ2-1, with 7 nucleotides matching TRBD1. J lost 6 bases, V lost 6 bases, and 8 bases had no gene match. The CDR3 spans 14 residues. Germline-derived CDR1 and CDR2 are MNHEY and SVGAGI. Here the CDR3 reads CASSPGQTVNEQFF. The CDR3, as DNA: TGTGCCAGCAGCCCGGGACAGACTGTCAATGAGCAGTTCTTC.

This clonotype showed up many times. This sequence joins TRBV20-1 and TRBJ1-2, with D perhaps TRBD1 (6 bases). The V end was cut by 3 bases, the J end by 2 bases, with 22 bases between. Germline CDR1 reads DFQATT; CDR2 reads SNEGSKA (reference sequence). This CDR3 has 17 amino acids. CDR3: CSASEGGTGISNYGYTF. The DNA of the CDR3 is TGCAGTGCTAGCGAGGGGGGCACCGGGATTTCCAACTATGGCTACACCTTC.

This rearrangement joins TRBV28 to TRBJ2-3; TRBD2 is a possible D gene (6 bases). Trimming shortened V by 8 bases and J by 6 bases, and 15 bases separated the two germline ends. Per the germline V gene, CDR1 is MDHEN and CDR2 is SYDVKM. The length of the CDR3 is 13 residues. The CDR3 loop is CASYAGIRDTQYF. CDR3 coding DNA: TGTGCCAGCTACGCGGGGATCCGGGATACGCAGTATTTT.

In this sample, this clonotype turned up many times. This chain links TRBV20-1 with TRBJ2-3, with 8 bases aligning to TRBD2. Germline values: CDR1 DFQATT, CDR2 SNEGSKA (reference sequence). V was clipped by 4 bases and J by 1 base; unmatched bases: 4. This CDR3 has 14 residues. CDR3 protein: CSAKPGGGTDTQYF. The CDR3 DNA follows: TGCAGTGCTAAACCGGGGGGGGGCACAGATACGCAGTATTTT.

The chain is built from TRBV5-1 and TRBJ1-1; D not resolved. V was pared by 0 bases and J by 0 bases, with 6 bases between. This CDR3 has 14 residues. Per germline, CDR1 SGHRS and CDR2 YFSETQ. CDR3 sequence reads: CASSLETVNTEAFF. The CDR3 region has the DNA TGCGCCAGCAGCTTGGAAACAGTGAACACTGAAGCTTTCTTT.

The chain is built from TRBV12-3 or TRBV12-4 and TRBJ1-1; TRBD1 is a possible D gene (5 bases). Trimming left V 6 bases short and J 11 bases short, with 16 bases between. There are 12 residues in the CDR3. As DNA, the CDR3 is TGTGCCAGCAGCCAGGGATCGGGGGGGGCTTTCTTT. The encoded protein is CASSQGSGGAFF.

On this clonotype: This may come from a read error, since a much larger clone is one base off. The chain uses TRBV12-3 or TRBV12-4 and TRBJ2-1; D uncertain. The DNA end is a closer match to TRBJ2-7, so the J assignment may be wrong. The CDR3 is 15 amino acids. In DNA, the CDR3 is TGTGCCAGCAGTCGTGGACGCGACTCCTACAATGAGCAGTACTTC. It is translated as CASSRGRDSYNEQYF.